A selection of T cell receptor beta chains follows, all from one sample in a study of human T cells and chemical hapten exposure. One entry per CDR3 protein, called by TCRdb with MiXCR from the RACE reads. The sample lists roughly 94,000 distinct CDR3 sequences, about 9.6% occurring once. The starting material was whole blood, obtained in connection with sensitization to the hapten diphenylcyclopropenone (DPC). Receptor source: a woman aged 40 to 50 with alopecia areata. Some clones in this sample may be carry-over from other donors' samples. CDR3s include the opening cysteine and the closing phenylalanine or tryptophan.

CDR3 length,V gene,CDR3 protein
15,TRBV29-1,CSVGVDRGLTDTQYF
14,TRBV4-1,CASSPVGGTYEQYF
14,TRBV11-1,CASTPRRSTGELFF
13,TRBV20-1,CSAGGLNTGELFF
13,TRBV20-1,CSARSRGLERYTF
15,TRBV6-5,CASTSAGGDSYEQYF
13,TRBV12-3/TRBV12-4,CASSKGLNYEQYF
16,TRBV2,CASRAGTHSRNEKLFF
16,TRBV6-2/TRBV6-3,CASRPKDRFLTGELFF
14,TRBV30,CAWRDRGMNTEAFF
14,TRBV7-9,CASSDPRTVETQYF
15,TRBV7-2,CASSRTSGYTDTQYF
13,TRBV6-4,CASSVQGTGELFF
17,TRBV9,CASSPPWGEGRYNEQFF
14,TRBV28,CASSPLGVADEQFF
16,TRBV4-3,CASSQDLAGPAETQYF
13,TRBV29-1,CSVGLDSNQPQHF
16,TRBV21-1,CASSKFVTSGPPEAFF
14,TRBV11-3,CASSLDHRGAIQYF
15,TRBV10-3,CAISGGQGVSDTQYF
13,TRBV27,CASSLFGGSEAFF
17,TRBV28,CASSSFWTSGNNNEQFF
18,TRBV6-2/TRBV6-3,CASRGIRGPVGSRDTQYF
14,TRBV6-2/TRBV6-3,CASSYGTRTGELFF
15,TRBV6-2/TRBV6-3,CASSLLWTDQETQYF
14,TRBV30,CAWNGGGKAYTIYF
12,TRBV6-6,CASSRTGDEQFF
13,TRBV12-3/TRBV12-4,CASSPGTGFGYTF
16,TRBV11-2,CASSLDVGGEADTQYF
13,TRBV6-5,CASRPSGANVLTF
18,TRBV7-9,CASSSLPTSGKSKDTQYF
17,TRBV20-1,CSARDSSSGKVTDTQYF
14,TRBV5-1,CASSLQRYQETQYF
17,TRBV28,CASSQVISGVMNTEAFF
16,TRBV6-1,CASSLNYPANNEKLFF
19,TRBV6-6,CASSYPGTSGKSSYNEQFF
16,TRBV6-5,CASSYAPGLTNNEQFF
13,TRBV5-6,CASSLGWTGELFF
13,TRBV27,CASSPSLNYGYTF
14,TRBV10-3,CAIRPSSGTDTQYF
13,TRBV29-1,CSVGKREGNEQFF
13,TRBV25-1,CASGPMGTQPQHF
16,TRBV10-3,CAISGRTGPGTGELFF
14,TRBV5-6,CASSFPSITGELFF
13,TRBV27,CASRLGITYEQYF
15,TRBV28,CASSFWGTGFYTQYF
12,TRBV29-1,CSVDRLYTEAFF
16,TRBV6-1,CASSGPGQGAGQPQHF
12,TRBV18,CASSAMNTEAFF
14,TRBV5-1,CATGVGGSPDTQYF
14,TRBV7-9,CASSSRTIGNIQYF
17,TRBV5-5,CASSSTGDRGFDNEQFF
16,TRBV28,CASSPAGTGSGNTIYF
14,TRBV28,CASSLGPSGEKLFF
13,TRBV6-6,CASSTQGIGEAFF
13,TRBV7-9,CASSGTGTGVAFF
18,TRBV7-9,CASRNLASSGRVSNEQFF